This T cell receptor beta chain was retrieved from a study of blood T cell repertoires in COVID-19 (TCRdb year 2020). In the study overall: Samples covering the acute and convalescent phases of COVID-19 were provided by collaborators in the United States, Italy and Spain. The prospective study material was composed of cDNA or gDNA derived from T cells, B-cell-depleted T cells, or PBMCs. Deeply sampled blood TCRbeta repertoires from subjects exposed to, actively infected with, or recovered from COVID-19 were included in the dataset. The repertoires were released in a freely available public database intended as a resource for research on the immune response to SARS-CoV-2. The samples were drawn from the first 160 participants of the ongoing ImmuneRACE study and from 1,200 or so subjects provided by 6 global collaborators. Nearly every sample came with metadata listing a de-identified subject ID, COVID-19 status, age in years and sex. Where HLA class I and class II types were available, the types were taken from metadata supplied by the sample provider, not from assay-based typing. Study-wide conclusions, independent of this receptor: The amount of clinical and demographic metadata varied by source and participant and was provided uncurated.

About this clone: Its binding antigen is unknown. Per-base qualities were not stored, and no clone one base away is much larger.

The germline V gene (reference sequence) sets CDR1 to GTSNPN and CDR2 to SVGIG. From the cysteine through the phenylalanine, the CDR3 covers 13 amino acids. Only the CDR3 part of the read is kept: 39 bases, read in frame from the first base. V loses 8 bases of germline sequence and J loses 8 bases, and the interval between the two ends is 19 bases. The immunoSEQ Assay, a bias-controlled multiplex PCR, was used to amplify TCRbeta CDR3 regions from genomic DNA. The study's processing was this. Within the assay, amplification of reference gene primers was used to estimate how many nucleated cells each sample contained. To quantify the absolute abundance of each unique TCRbeta CDR3 rearrangement, sequence reads were collapsed and filtered. For each sample, productive Simpson clonality was calculated as the square root of Simpson's diversity index across productive rearrangements. The table comes from immuneACCESS by way of TCRdb, which keeps in-frame sequences with V and J called. Part of the clones is missing from these tables; in studies checked, under half for an unresolved V gene and the rest for unknown reasons. The V and J calls and clone size are taken from that table; D and trimming were inferred from the DNA. This sample has 250,000 to 300,000 clones in its table, and around 90% of those were observed once. The ten largest account for 2% to 2.5% of the sample.

A second Seattle source provided samples from volunteer blood donors who had recovered from COVID-19. Each collaborating institution followed its own protocols to collect whole blood in K2EDTA tubes. Collaborator samples were shipped for TCRbeta analysis as frozen whole blood, isolated PBMCs, or DNA extracted from either sample type. This sequence uses TRBV30 and TRBJ1-5; the D gene cannot be resolved reliably. The sequencing sample was made of peripheral blood. The origin of this receptor is a woman between 50 and 59 years old who had recovered from COVID-19. At the DNA level, the sequence is TGTGCCGCCCAGGTGACTAACTGGGAGCCCCAGCATTTT. It encodes CAAQVTNWEPQHF.